This entry is about one T cell receptor beta chain. Antigen specificity is unknown. Other DNA sequences in the same sample also yield this CDR3. Extraction of RNA preceded its reverse transcription into cDNA, which served as the sequencing template. This table comes from immunoSEQ multiplex PCR, and its TCRdb copy is limited to in-frame clones, with some not included. The repertoire holds 150,000 to 200,000 clones, with roughly 60% as singletons. This record belongs to a study of CD8+ T cells in alopecia areata. The germline V gene encodes CDR1 SGHTA and CDR2 FQGNSA. The V end lost 0 bases, the J end lost 6 bases, and 3 bases lay between the germline ends. The CDR3 runs to 11 residues. Treatment given: oral pan-JAK inhibitor, 5-10 mg twice daily. Findings and caveats of the study: Scalp clonality and expanded CD8+ clones among the top 100 fell significantly with tofacitinib.

The clonotype was recovered from a human donor with alopecia areata. The material was CD4+ T cells sorted from blood, obtained around week 50, from a patient treated with tofacitinib. This chain joins TRBV7-2 and TRBJ2-7; D is undetermined. DNA of the CDR3: TGTGCCAGCAGCTTAGCTGGCGAGCAGTACTTC. This codes for CASSLAGEQYF.